The entry below gives a single T cell receptor beta chain sequence along with its context. This clone appeared a single time. This clone's antigen is unknown. Base qualities are not recorded, but no much larger clone differs from it by a single base. The CDR3 measures 13 amino acids from cysteine to phenylalanine. Solely the CDR3 DNA is kept, with 39 bases framed from the first base. V sheds 4 bases and J sheds 1 base, leaving 8 bases between their ends. The CDR1 and CDR2 encoded by the germline V gene are SGHRS and YFSETQ. Receptor libraries were prepared by the immunoSEQ multiplex PCR assay. TCRdb retrieved this table from immuneACCESS and kept in-frame rearrangements only. Not all clones are present; in checked studies, unresolved V genes account for under half, and no reason is known for the remainder. Recorded for this sample are about 150,000 clones; about 93% of them occurred a single time. The ten largest clones represent 2% to 2.5% of the sample.

The source of the sample is a study of control samples from healthy donors and cancer patients (dated by TCRdb to the early 2020s). Material for sequencing was blood. The chain was built from TRBV5-1 and TRBJ1-2; a weak D assignment points to TRBD1 (6 bases agree). The TCR originated in a man aged 50 to 59 in good health. The DNA reads TGCGCCAGCAGCGGGGACAATAACTATGGCTACACCTTC. Translated, it gives CASSGDNNYGYTF. Beyond the CDR3, the reference TRBV5-1 and TRBJ1-2 genes provide the residues; the full variable domain reads: KAGVTQTPRYLIKTRGQQVTLSCSPISGHRSVSWYQQTPGQGLQFLFEYFSETQRNKGNFPGRFSGRQFSNSRSEMNVSTLELGDSALYLCASSGDNNYGYTFGSGTRLTVV.